This T cell receptor beta chain was retrieved from a study of vaccination and CD4 T cells after COVID-19. Study at large: A median of approximately 100 days (range 35 to 161) separated diagnosis from post-COVID sampling.

The CDR3 is 14 amino acids. CDR1 and CDR2 (germline): DFQATT, SNEGSKA (reference sequence). The trim removed 3 bases at V and 5 bases at J, leaving 7 bases unmatched. Noted treatment: roughly 11-day PBMC culture with coronavirus spike peptide pools or control peptides (ViraFEST assay). Gathered ahead of the COVID-19 pandemic (2011-2018) were the CD4+ T cells of the unexposed donor. Concerning this clonotype itself: Its specificity is unknown.

Sequencing of DNA taken from cultured CD4+ T cells relied on the Oncomine TCR Beta short-read assay. TCRdb used MiXCR to reprocess the PCR reads, holding one entry per CDR3 protein. The sample has almost 7,500 distinct CDR3 sequences; 37% are singletons. The TCR originated in a human donor in good health. The source material was CD4+ T cells from blood, cultured in vitro. The chain uses TRBV20-1 and TRBJ2-7, with TRBD2 matching over 10 bases. CDR3 sequence reads: CSASKAGGSNEQYF. The CDR3 coding sequence is TGCAGTGCTAGCAAAGCGGGAGGGTCCAACGAGCAGTACTTC.